This record concerns one TCR beta chain sequence. The data are from a study of blood T cell repertoires in COVID-19. Overall study context: Nucleic acid was either cDNA or gDNA, and it came from T cells, B-cell-depleted T cells, or PBMCs.

Participant age was roughly 18 to 95 years, and participants resided in 25 or so US areas. Participants' own reports of clinical history determined their cohort assignment. Authors' data handling: By means of reference gene primer amplification, nucleated cell counts were estimated. Profiled with immunoSEQ multiplex PCR; TCRdb holds only in-frame clones, not every one. For V, J and clone size, that table is used; D and trimming come from the DNA. The table has 200,000 to 250,000 clones, roughly four fifths seen once. CDR3 size: 14 residues. V lost 6 bases and J lost 0, with 9 bases in between. Germline V lookup: CDR1 LNHNV, CDR2 YYDKDF (reference sequence).

The gene calls are TRBV15 and TRBJ1-3, with D hard to call. Sequencing input: PBMCs or T cells enriched from blood (not recorded which). This sequence originates from a woman aged 50 to 60 who had been exposed to COVID-19. The CDR3 is CATSLESSGNTIYF. The CDR3 DNA is TGTGCCACCAGTCTCGAGAGCTCTGGAAACACCATATATTTT.